Described below is a single T cell receptor (beta chain) sequence and its context. The data were obtained in a study of graft-versus-host responses after intestinal transplantation. General observations from the study: Researchers found peak circulating GvH clone levels linked to early post-transplant HvG declines.

With some 200,000 irradiated, violet-dye-labeled stimulator cells, some 200,000 CFSE-labeled responder cells were plated. Here immunoSEQ multiplex PCR was the method, and the copy in TCRdb shows in-frame clones only, minus some. The table records tens of thousands of clones, roughly two fifths of them present only once. Trimming shortened V by 4 bases and J by 4 bases, and 8 bases separated the two germline ends. Germline V lookup: CDR1 MNHNY, CDR2 SVGAGI (reference sequence). CDR3 length: 13 amino acids. Sample: alloreactive CD8+ T cells from a mixed lymphocyte reaction culture, taken before transplantation. Subset reported: CFSE-low proliferating T cells sorted from roughly 6-day pre-transplant mixed lymphocyte reaction (GvH or HvG direction). The rearrangement links TRBV6-6 to TRBJ2-1; no clear D gene. The receptor was isolated from a human patient who was an organ donor for intestinal transplantation. The CDR3 is CASSLTAYNEQFF. In DNA form, the CDR3 reads TGTGCCAGCAGTTTGACCGCATACAATGAGCAGTTCTTC.